Below, one TCR beta chain is given with its context. The source of the sample is a study of blood T cell repertoires in COVID-19. Looking at the study overall: T cells, B-cell-depleted T cells, or PBMCs supplied cDNA or gDNA.

The table came from immunoSEQ multiplex PCR; TCRdb's copy has only in-frame clones and leaves some out. The table shows tens of thousands of clones, with around four fifths occurring only once. The sequenced sample consisted of peripheral blood. This receptor was obtained from a woman in her fifties or sixties with acute or convalescent COVID-19.

The CDR3 is CASSPPREGVRTEAFF. The CDR3 DNA is TGTGCCAGCAGCCCCCCCAGGGAGGGAGTACGGACTGAAGCTTTCTTT. The V call is TRBV28, the J call TRBJ1-1; TRBD1 might be the D (5 bases). The ends were cut back, 6 bases at V and 5 bases at J, with 22 bases in the middle. Germline-derived CDR1 and CDR2 are MDHEN and SYDVKM. This CDR3 spans 16 amino acids.